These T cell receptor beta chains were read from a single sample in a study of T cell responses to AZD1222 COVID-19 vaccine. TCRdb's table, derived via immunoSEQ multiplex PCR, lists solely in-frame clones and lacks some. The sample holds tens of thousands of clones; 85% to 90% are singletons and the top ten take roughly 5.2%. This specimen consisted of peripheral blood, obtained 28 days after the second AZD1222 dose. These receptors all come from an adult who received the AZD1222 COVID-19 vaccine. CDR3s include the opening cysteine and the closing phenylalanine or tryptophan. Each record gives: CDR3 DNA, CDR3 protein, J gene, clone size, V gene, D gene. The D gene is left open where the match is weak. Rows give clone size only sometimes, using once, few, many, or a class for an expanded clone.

DNA: TGTGCCAGCTCCATAGCGGGGGAGAACAATGAGCAGTTCTTC
CDR3: CASSIAGENNEQFF
J: TRBJ2-1
size: NA
V: TRBV18
D: TRBD2

DNA: TGTGCCAGCAGCCAAGTAACAGGGGTTGGAGAGACCCAGTACTTC
CDR3: CASSQVTGVGETQYF
J: TRBJ2-5
size: once
V: TRBV3-1/TRBV3-2
D: TRBD1

DNA: TGTGCCAGCCATCCACGGGGGGGCCGGCGGGAGACCCAGTACTTC
CDR3: CASHPRGGRRETQYF
J: TRBJ2-5
size: NA
V: TRBV6-5
D: TRBD2

DNA: TGTGCCAGCAGCCCGAGCGGACTTAACTCCTACAATGAGCAGTTCTTC
CDR3: CASSPSGLNSYNEQFF
J: TRBJ2-1
size: NA
V: TRBV9
D: NA

DNA: TGTGCCAGCAGACGGGAGGCTAATGAGCAGTTCTTC
CDR3: CASRREANEQFF
J: TRBJ2-1
size: NA
V: TRBV2
D: TRBD2

DNA: TGTGCCACCAGCGAGGGACAGGGTTATGGCTACACCTTC
CDR3: CATSEGQGYGYTF
J: TRBJ1-2
size: NA
V: TRBV15
D: TRBD1

DNA: TGTGCCAGCAGTGAAGCCCCCGGGACTCAAATTCAGCCCCAGCATTTT
CDR3: CASSEAPGTQIQPQHF
J: TRBJ1-5
size: NA
V: TRBV6-1
D: NA

DNA: TGCGCCAGCAGCCAGGCTGTCGGCAATTCACCCCTCCACTTT
CDR3: CASSQAVGNSPLHF
J: TRBJ1-6
size: once
V: TRBV5-1
D: NA

DNA: TGTGCCAGCAGCTTAGCGGGCGGGGTGAACACTGAAGCTTTCTTT
CDR3: CASSLAGGVNTEAFF
J: TRBJ1-1
size: NA
V: TRBV7-9
D: NA

DNA: TGTGCCACCACAGACAGGGGGCTGGGGAATGAGCAGTTCTTC
CDR3: CATTDRGLGNEQFF
J: TRBJ2-1
size: NA
V: TRBV19
D: TRBD1

DNA: TGTGCCAGCAACCGCAGACTAGCGGGGGGCGCCTCTGGGGCCAACGTCCTGACTTTC
CDR3: CASNRRLAGGASGANVLTF
J: TRBJ2-6
size: NA
V: TRBV3-1/TRBV3-2
D: TRBD2

DNA: TGTGCCTGGACCACTGGGACAGGGGGCGAGCAGTACTTC
CDR3: CAWTTGTGGEQYF
J: TRBJ2-7
size: NA
V: TRBV30
D: TRBD1

DNA: TGTGCCAGCATACAGCTGAACACTGAAGCTTTCTTT
CDR3: CASIQLNTEAFF
J: TRBJ1-1
size: NA
V: TRBV6-6
D: NA

DNA: TGTGCCAGCTCTCCCGGCGCCGGGGAGCTGTTTTTT
CDR3: CASSPGAGELFF
J: TRBJ2-2
size: NA
V: TRBV18
D: NA

DNA: TGTGCCAGTAACCAGCGGGGGACCACCGGGGAGCTGTTTTTT
CDR3: CASNQRGTTGELFF
J: TRBJ2-2
size: NA
V: TRBV19
D: TRBD2

DNA: TGCAGCGTACCGGGACAGGGGTCCTACGAGCAGTACTTC
CDR3: CSVPGQGSYEQYF
J: TRBJ2-7
size: NA
V: TRBV29-1
D: TRBD1

DNA: TGCGCCAGCAATAATATGTCGGGGGCCCCCTACAATGAGCAGTTCTTC
CDR3: CASNNMSGAPYNEQFF
J: TRBJ2-1
size: once
V: TRBV10-1
D: NA

DNA: TGTGCCAGTAGTATCGAAGAGGGTCAGCCCCAGCATTTT
CDR3: CASSIEEGQPQHF
J: TRBJ1-5
size: NA
V: TRBV19
D: NA

DNA: TGTGCCATCAGTGAGGTTTGGGGTGGGGGCAATCAGCCCCAGCATTTT
CDR3: CAISEVWGGGNQPQHF
J: TRBJ1-5
size: once
V: TRBV10-3
D: NA

DNA: TGTGCCAGCAGCTTTGGCGGGGCCCCTGGCTTC
CDR3: CASSFGGAPGF
J: TRBJ1-2
size: NA
V: TRBV5-8
D: NA

DNA: TGTGCCAGCAGTGAAGCGCTTCTTCAGCCCCAGCATTTT
CDR3: CASSEALLQPQHF
J: TRBJ1-5
size: NA
V: TRBV6-1
D: NA

DNA: TGTGCCAGCAGCCGGTGGGAGAACACTGAAGCTTTCTTT
CDR3: CASSRWENTEAFF
J: TRBJ1-1
size: NA
V: TRBV3-1/TRBV3-2
D: NA

DNA: TGTGCCAGCAGTTTAGTGAGTAGCGGGGAGCTGTTTTTT
CDR3: CASSLVSSGELFF
J: TRBJ2-2
size: few
V: TRBV12-3/TRBV12-4
D: NA

DNA: TGTGCCAGTAGTCTGGGGGTAGCGGGGGGCCAAAAGACCCAGTACTTC
CDR3: CASSLGVAGGQKTQYF
J: TRBJ2-5
size: NA
V: TRBV19
D: TRBD2

DNA: TGCGCCAGCAGCTTGTGGGGCACAGATACGCAGTATTTT
CDR3: CASSLWGTDTQYF
J: TRBJ2-3
size: NA
V: TRBV5-1
D: NA